The clone carrying this TCR beta chain has more than one count but fewer than ten. The antigen is not known. These data belong to a study of T cells in Graves' hyperthyroidism and ophthalmopathy. Study results and caveats: Peripheral blood also featured most of the thyroid clonotypes expanded above 0.001.

Germline lookup yields CDR1 SGHKS and CDR2 YYEKEE (reference sequence). The CDR3 is made up of 15 amino acids. Deletions cut 0 bases from V and 0 bases from J, with 9 bases between. PBMCs were sourced from roughly 10 ml fresh peripheral blood. RNA transcripts were the template for amplifying TCR beta CDR3 regions. First-round RT-PCR with HTBI primers amplified the TCR CDR3 region. TCRdb analysed the multiplex PCR reads with MiXCR anew, one entry per CDR3 protein. The data hold about 640,000 distinct CDR3 sequences, with less than 25% observed a single time. The material sequenced was blood. The sequence derives from a man aged 30 to 39 with Graves' ophthalmopathy. The chain carries TRBV5-5 and TRBJ1-1; no reliable D call. In DNA, the CDR3 is TGTGCCAGCAGCTTGGGACCTCGGATGAACACTGAAGCTTTCTTT. The encoded protein is CASSLGPRMNTEAFF.